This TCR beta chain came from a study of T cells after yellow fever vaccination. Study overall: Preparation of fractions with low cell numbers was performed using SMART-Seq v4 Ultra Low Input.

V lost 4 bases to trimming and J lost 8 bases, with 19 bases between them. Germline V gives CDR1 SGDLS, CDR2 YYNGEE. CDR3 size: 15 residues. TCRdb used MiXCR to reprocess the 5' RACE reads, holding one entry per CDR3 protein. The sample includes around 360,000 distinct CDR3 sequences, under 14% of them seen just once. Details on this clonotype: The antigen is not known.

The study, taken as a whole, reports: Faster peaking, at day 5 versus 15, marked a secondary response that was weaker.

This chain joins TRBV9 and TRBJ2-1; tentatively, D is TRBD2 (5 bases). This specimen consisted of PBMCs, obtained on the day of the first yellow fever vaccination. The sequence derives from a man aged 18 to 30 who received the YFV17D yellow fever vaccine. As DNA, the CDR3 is TGTGCCAGCAGCTTCTTAATCCCCGGGGTAGATGAGCAGTTCTTC. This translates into CASSFLIPGVDEQFF.